This TCR beta chain was recovered during a study of early T cells in non-severe SARS-CoV-2 infection. The wider study: Sequencing of unsorted whole blood was done on bulk RNA, leaving chains unpaired.

This clonotype occurred many times. Its target is not known. Each CDR3 protein is one row after TCRdb ran MiXCR on the 5' RACE reads. The sample includes roughly 65,000 distinct CDR3 sequences, approximately 10% of them seen just once. The CDR3 has 13 residues. Study observations and caveats: There was a bias toward anti-spike CD8 responses in VDJdb matching, which missed private and CD4 specificities.

The sample consisted of whole blood. This receptor was identified in an adult who was a healthcare worker with PCR-confirmed SARS-CoV-2 infection or an uninfected control (not recorded which). This sequence joins TRBV21-1 and TRBJ1-4; the D call of TRBD1 is as the table states it, not checked on the DNA. TRBV21-1 is flagged as a pseudogene. The CDR3 sequence: CASSGRDNKKLFF. The CDR3 DNA follows: TGTGCCAGCAGCGGCCGGGACAACAAAAAACTGTTTTTT.